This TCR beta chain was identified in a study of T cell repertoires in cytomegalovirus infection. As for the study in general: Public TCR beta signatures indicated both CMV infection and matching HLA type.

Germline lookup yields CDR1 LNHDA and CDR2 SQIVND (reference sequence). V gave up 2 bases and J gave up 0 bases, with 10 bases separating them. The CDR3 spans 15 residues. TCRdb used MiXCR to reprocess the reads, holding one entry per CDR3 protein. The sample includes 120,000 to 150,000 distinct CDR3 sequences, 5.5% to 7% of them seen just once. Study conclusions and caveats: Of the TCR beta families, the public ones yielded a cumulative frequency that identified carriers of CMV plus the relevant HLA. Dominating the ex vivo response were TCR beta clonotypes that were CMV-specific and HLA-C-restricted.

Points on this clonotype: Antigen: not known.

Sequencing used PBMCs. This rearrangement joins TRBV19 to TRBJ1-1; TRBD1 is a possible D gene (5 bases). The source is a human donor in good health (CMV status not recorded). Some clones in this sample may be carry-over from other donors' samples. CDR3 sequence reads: CASSITGTVNTEAFF. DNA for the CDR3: TGTGCCAGTAGTATAACGGGGACGGTGAACACTGAAGCTTTCTTT.